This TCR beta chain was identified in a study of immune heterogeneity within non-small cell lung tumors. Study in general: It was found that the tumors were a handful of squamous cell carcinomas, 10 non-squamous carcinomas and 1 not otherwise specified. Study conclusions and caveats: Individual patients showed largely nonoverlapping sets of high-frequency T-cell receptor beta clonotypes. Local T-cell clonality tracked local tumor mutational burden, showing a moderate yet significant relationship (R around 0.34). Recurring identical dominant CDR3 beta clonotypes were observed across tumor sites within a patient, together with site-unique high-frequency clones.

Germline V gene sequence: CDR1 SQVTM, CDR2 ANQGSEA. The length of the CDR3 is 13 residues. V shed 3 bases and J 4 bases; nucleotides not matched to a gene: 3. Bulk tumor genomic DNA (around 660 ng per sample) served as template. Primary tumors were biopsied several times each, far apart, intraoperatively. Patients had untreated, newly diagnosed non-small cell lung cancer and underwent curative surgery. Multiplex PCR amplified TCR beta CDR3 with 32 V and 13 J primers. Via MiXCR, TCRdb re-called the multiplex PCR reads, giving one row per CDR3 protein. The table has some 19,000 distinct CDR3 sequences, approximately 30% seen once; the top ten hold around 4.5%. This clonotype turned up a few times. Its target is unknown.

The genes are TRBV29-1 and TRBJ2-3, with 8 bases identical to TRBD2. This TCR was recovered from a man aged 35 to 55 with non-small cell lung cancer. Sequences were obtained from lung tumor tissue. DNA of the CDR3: TGCAGCGTTGAGGGACTAGTCGCAGATACGCAGTATTTT. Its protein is CSVEGLVADTQYF.